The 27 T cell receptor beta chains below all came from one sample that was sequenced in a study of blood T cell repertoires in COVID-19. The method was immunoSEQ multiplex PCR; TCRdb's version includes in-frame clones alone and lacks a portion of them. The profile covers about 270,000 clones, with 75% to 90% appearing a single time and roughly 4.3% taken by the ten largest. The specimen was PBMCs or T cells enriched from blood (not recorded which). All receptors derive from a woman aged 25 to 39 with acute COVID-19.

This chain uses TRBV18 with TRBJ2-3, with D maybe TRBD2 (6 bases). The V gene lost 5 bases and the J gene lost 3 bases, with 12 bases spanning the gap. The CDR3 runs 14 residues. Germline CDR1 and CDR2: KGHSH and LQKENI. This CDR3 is CASSSGSLTDTQYF. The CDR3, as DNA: TGTGCCAGCTCATCCGGGAGTCTTACAGATACGCAGTATTTT. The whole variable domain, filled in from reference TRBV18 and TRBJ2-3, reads NAGVMQNPRHLVRRRGQEARLRCSPMKGHSHVYWYRQLPEEGLKFMVYLQKENIIDESGMPKERFSAEFPKEGPSILRIQQVVRGDSAAYFCASSSGSLTDTQYFGPGTRLTVL.

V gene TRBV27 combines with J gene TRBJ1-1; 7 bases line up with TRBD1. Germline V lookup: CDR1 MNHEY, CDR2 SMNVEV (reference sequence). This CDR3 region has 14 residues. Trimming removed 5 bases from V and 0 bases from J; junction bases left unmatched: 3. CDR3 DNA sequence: TGTGCCAGCAGTATAGGGACAGTGAACACTGAAGCTTTCTTT. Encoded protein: CASSIGTVNTEAFF.

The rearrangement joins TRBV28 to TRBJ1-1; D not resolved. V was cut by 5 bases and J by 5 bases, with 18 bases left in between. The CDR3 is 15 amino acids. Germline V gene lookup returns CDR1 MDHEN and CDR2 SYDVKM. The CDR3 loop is CASSRTADSGTEAFF. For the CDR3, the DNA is TGTGCCAGCAGTCGTACGGCAGACTCGGGGACTGAAGCTTTCTTT.

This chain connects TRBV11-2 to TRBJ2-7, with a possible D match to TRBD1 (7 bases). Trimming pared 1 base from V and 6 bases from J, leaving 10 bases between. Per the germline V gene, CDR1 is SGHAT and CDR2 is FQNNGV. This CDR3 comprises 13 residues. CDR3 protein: CASSLAQGGEQYF. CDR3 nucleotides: TGTGCCAGCAGCTTAGCCCAGGGGGGCGAGCAGTACTTC.

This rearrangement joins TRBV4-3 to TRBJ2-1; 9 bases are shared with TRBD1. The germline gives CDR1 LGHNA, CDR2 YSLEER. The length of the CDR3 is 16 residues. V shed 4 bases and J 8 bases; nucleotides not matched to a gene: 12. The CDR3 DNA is TGCGCCAGCAGCCGGGAGCCCGGGACAGGGTCCGATGAGCAGTTCTTC. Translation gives CASSREPGTGSDEQFF.

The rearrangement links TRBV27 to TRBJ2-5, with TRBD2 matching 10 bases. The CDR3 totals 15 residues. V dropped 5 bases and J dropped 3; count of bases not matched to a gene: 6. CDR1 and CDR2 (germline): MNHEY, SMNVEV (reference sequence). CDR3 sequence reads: CASSQIGLAEETQYF. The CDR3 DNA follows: TGTGCCAGCAGTCAAATAGGACTAGCGGAAGAGACCCAGTACTTC.

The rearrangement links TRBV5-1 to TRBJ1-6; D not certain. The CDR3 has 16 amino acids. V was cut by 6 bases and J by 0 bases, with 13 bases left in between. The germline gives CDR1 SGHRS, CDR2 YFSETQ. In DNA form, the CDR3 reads TGCGCCAGCAAAGTGGAGACGAGCTCCTATAATTCACCCCTCCACTTT. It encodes CASKVETSSYNSPLHF. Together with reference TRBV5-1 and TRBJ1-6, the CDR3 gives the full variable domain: KAGVTQTPRYLIKTRGQQVTLSCSPISGHRSVSWYQQTPGQGLQFLFEYFSETQRNKGNFPGRFSGRQFSNSRSEMNVSTLELGDSALYLCASKVETSSYNSPLHFGNGTRLTVT.

The CDR3 coding sequence is TGTGCCAGTAGTATCCTTGGGACAGGCGGGGAGGACAATGAGCAGTTCTTC. It yields the protein CASSILGTGGEDNEQFF. J is TRBJ2-1 and V is TRBV19, with 8 positions matching TRBD1. CDR3 length: 17 residues. The junction had 12 bases not matched to a gene; V was cut back by 3 bases and J by 5 bases. Germline V gives CDR1 LNHDA, CDR2 SQIVND (reference sequence). Combining the CDR3 with reference TRBV19 and TRBJ2-1 gives the whole variable domain DGGITQSPKYLFRKEGQNVTLSCEQNLNHDAMYWYRQDPGQGLRLIYYSQIVNDFQKGDIAEGYSVSREKKESFPLTVTSAQKNPTAFYLCASSILGTGGEDNEQFFGPGTRLTVL.

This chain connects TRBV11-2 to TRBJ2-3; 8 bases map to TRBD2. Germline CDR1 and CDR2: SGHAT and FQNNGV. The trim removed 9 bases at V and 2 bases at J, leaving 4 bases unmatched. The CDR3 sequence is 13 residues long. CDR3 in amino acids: CASVAGSTDTQYF. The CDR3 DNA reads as TGTGCCAGTGTAGCGGGATCCACAGATACGCAGTATTTT.

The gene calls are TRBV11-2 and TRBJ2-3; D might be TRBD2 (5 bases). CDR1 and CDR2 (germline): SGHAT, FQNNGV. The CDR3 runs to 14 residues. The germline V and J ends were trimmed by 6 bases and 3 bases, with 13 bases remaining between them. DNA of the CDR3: TGTGCCAGCAGTCCCCTTTCGGGGACAGATACGCAGTATTTT. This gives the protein CASSPLSGTDTQYF.

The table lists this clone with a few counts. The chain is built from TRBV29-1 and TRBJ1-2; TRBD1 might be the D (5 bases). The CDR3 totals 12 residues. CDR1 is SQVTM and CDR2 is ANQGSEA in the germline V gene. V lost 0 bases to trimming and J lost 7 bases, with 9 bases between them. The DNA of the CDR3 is TGCAGCGTTGAAGACACAAGGGGTGGCTACACCTTC. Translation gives CSVEDTRGGYTF.

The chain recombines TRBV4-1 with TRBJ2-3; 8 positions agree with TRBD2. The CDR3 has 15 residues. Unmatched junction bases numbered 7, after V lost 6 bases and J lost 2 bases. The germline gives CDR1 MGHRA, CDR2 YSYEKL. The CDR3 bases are TGCGCCAGCAGTTCGGCTAGCGGGTTCACAGATACGCAGTATTTT. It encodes CASSSASGFTDTQYF.

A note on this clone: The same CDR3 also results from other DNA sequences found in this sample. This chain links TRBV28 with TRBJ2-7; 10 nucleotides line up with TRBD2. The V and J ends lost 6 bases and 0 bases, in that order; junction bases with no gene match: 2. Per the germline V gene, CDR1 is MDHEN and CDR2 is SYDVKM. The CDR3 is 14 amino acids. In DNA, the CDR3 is TGTGCCAGCAGAGGGACTAGCGTCTCCTACGAGCAGTACTTC. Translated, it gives CASRGTSVSYEQYF.

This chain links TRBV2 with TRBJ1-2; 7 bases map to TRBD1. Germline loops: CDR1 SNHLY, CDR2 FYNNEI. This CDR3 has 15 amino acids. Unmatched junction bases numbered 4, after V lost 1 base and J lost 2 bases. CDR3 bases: TGTGCCAGCAGTGAAGAACAGGGGCACAACTATGGCTACACCTTC. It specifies CASSEEQGHNYGYTF.

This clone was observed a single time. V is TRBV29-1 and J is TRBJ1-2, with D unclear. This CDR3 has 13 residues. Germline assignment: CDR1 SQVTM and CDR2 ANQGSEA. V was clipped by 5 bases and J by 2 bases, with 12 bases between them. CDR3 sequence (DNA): TGCAGCGTTACTTACCGAGGAAACTATGGCTACACCTTC. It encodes CSVTYRGNYGYTF.

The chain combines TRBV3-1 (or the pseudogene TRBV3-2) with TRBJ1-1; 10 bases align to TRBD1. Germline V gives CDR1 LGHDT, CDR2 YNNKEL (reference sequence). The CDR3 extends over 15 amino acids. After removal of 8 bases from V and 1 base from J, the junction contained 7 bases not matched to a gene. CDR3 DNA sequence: TGTGCCAGCCATTTCGGGACAGGGGAGAACACTGAAGCTTTCTTT. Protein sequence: CASHFGTGENTEAFF.

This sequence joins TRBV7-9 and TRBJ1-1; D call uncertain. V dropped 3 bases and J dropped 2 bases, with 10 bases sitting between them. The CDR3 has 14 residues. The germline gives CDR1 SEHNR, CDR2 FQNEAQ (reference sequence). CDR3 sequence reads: CASSFAGRNTEAFF. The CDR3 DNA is TGTGCCAGCAGCTTCGCAGGTAGAAACACTGAAGCTTTCTTT.

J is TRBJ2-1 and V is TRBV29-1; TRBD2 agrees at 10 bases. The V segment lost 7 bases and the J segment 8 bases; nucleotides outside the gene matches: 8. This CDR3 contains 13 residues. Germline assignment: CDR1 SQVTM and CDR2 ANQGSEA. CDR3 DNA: TGCAGCGCCCTTGCTAGCGGGAGCGATGAGCAGTTCTTC. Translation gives CSALASGSDEQFF.

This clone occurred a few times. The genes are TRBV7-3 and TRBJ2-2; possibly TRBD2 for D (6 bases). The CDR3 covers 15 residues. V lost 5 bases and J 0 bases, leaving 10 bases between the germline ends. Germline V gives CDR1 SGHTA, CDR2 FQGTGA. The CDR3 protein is CASSVSGPNTGELFF. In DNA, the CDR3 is TGTGCCAGCAGCGTAAGCGGGCCGAACACCGGGGAGCTGTTTTTT. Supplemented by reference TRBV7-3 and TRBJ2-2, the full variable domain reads GAGVSQTPSNKVTEKGKYVELRCDPISGHTALYWYRQSLGQGPEFLIYFQGTGAADDSGLPNDRFFAVRPEGSVSTLKIQRTERGDSAVYLCASSVSGPNTGELFFGEGSRLTVL.

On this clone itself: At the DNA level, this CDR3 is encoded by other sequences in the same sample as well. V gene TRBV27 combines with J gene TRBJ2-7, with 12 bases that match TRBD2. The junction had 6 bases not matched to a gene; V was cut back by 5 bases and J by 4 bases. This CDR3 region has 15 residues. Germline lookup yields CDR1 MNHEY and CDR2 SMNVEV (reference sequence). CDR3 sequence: CASSPRLAGAYEQYF. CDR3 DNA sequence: TGTGCCAGCAGTCCGAGACTAGCGGGAGCTTACGAGCAGTACTTC.

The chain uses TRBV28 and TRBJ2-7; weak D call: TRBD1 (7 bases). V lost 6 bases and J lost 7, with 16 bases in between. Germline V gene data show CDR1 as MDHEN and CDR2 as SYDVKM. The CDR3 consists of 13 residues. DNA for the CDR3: TGTGCCAGCAGACAAAAGGGGGCGGGAGAGCAGTACTTC. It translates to CASRQKGAGEQYF.

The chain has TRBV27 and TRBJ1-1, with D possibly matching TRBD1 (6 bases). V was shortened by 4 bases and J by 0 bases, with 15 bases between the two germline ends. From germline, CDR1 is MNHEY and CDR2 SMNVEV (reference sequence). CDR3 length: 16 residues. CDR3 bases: TGTGCCAGCAGTTCCACACTCGGACAGATGAACACTGAAGCTTTCTTT. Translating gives CASSSTLGQMNTEAFF.

CDR3: CASSSITSGSTYEQYF. CDR3 nucleotide sequence: TGTGCCAGCAGTTCGATCACTAGCGGGAGCACCTACGAGCAGTACTTC. The V and J genes are TRBV27 and TRBJ2-7, with 11 bases aligning to TRBD2. The V gene end was trimmed by 4 bases and the J gene end by 2 bases; junction bases not matched to a gene: 7. Germline CDR1 MNHEY, CDR2 SMNVEV (reference sequence). There are 16 residues in the CDR3.

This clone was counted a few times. CDR3 protein: CASSYGREGLGEQFF. CDR3 DNA: TGTGCCAGCAGTTATGGTCGGGAGGGCCTAGGCGAGCAGTTCTTC. The V and J genes are TRBV6-5 and TRBJ2-1; 8 bases agree with TRBD2. Germline V gene sequence: CDR1 MNHEY, CDR2 SVGAGI. Losses at the gene ends were 3 bases for V and 10 bases for J; bases not matched to a gene: 11. The CDR3 loop spans 15 amino acids.

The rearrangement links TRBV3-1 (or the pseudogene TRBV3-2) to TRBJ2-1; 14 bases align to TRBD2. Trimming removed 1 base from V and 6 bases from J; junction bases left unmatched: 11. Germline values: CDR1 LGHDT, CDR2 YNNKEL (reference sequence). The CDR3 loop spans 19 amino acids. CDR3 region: CASSQVTSGRAGVANEQFF. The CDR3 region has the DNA TGTGCCAGCAGCCAAGTGACTAGCGGGAGGGCCGGGGTGGCCAATGAGCAGTTCTTC.

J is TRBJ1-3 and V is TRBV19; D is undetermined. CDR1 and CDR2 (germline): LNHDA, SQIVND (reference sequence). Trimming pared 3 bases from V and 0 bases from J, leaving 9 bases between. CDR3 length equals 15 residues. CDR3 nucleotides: TGTGCCAGTAGTATGAGTTTGAGCTCTGGAAACACCATATATTTT. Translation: CASSMSLSSGNTIYF.

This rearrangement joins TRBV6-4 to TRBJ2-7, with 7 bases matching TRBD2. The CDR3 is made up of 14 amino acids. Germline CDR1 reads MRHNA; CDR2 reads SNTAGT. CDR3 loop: CASRRGGRPYEQYF. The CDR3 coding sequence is TGTGCATCCCGCCGTGGCGGGAGACCCTACGAGCAGTACTTC.